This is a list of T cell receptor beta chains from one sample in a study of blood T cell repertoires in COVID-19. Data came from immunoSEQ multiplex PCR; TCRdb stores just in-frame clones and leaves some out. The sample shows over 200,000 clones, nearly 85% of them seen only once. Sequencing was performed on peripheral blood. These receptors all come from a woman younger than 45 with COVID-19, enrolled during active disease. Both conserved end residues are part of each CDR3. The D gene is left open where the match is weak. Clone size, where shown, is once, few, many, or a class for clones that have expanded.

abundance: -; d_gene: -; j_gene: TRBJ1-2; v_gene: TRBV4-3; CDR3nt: TGCGCCAGCAGCCAGGATCGGGGGGAATATGGCTACACCTTC; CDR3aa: CASSQDRGEYGYTF
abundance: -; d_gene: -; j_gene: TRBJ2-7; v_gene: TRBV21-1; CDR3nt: TGTGCCAGCAGCGGGGCTGGGCAGGGGAGCTCCGAGCAGTACTTC; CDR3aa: CASSGAGQGSSEQYF
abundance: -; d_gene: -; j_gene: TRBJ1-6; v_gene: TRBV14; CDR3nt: TGTGCCAGCAGCCAGGGGCCTCCCAATTCACCCCTCCACTTT; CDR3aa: CASSQGPPNSPLHF
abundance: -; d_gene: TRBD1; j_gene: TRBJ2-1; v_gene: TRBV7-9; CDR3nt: TGTGCCAGCAGCTTGATCCCCCGGCAGGGGGCATCCTACAATGAGCAGTTCTTC; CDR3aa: CASSLIPRQGASYNEQFF
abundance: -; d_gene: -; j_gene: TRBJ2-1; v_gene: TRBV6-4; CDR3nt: TGTGCCAGCAGGATTCCGCAGGACAGACTTCAATCAGAGCAGTTCTTC; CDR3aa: CASRIPQDRLQSEQFF
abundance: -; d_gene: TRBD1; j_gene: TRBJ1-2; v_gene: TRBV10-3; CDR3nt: TGTGCCATCAGGGTTACAGGGGGCGCGGAAAGTCCCTACACCTTC; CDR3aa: CAIRVTGGAESPYTF
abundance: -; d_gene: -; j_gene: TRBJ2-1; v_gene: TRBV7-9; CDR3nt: TGTGCCAGCAGCTTAGAAGCCCCTTTAAATGAGCAGTTCTTC; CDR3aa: CASSLEAPLNEQFF
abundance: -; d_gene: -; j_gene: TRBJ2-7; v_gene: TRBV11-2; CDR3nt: TGTGCCAGCAGCTGGGCGGACAGAGCCTACGAGCAGTACTTC; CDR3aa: CASSWADRAYEQYF
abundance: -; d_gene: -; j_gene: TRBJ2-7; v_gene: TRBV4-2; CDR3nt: TGTGCCAGCAGCCCTGAGCTGGGAGAAACCTACGAGCAGTACTTC; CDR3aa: CASSPELGETYEQYF
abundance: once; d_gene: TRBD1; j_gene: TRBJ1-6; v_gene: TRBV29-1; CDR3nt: TGCAGCGTTACCTTTGGACAGGGGGGTTCACCCCTCCACTTT; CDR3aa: CSVTFGQGGSPLHF
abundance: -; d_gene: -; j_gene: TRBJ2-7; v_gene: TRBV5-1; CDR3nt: TGCGCCAGCAGCTCGGCAGGCGGGGCAGTTGAGCAGTACTTC; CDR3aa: CASSSAGGAVEQYF
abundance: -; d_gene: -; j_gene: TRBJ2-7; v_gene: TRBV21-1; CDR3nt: TGTGCCAGTATTCCCTTATACGAGCAGTACTTC; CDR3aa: CASIPLYEQYF
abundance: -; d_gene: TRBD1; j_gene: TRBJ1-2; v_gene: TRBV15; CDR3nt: TGTGCCACCAGCAGAGCCGGGACAGGGGTACCTAACTATGGCTACACCTTC; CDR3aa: CATSRAGTGVPNYGYTF
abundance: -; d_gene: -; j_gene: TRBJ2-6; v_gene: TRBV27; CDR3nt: TGTGCCAGCAGTTTGCCCCCGGTCACCTCTGGGGCCAACGTCCTGACTTTC; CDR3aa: CASSLPPVTSGANVLTF
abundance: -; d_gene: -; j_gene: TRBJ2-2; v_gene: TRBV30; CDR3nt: TGTGCCTGGAGGCGCGGGGTTGCCGGGGAGCTGTTTTTT; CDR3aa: CAWRRGVAGELFF
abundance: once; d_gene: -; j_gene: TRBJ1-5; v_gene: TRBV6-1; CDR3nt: TGTGCCAGCAGTGCACCGGGTCTACCTAACAATCAGCCCCAGCATTTT; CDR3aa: CASSAPGLPNNQPQHF
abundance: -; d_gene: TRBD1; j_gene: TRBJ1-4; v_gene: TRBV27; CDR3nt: TGTGCCAGCAGTTTGACAGGGCCCTATGAAAAACTGTTTTTT; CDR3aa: CASSLTGPYEKLFF
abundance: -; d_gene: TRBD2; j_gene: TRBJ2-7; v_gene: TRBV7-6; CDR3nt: TGTGCCAGCAGCTTAGGCCAGGGCGGGGGCTACGAGCAGTACTTC; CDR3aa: CASSLGQGGGYEQYF
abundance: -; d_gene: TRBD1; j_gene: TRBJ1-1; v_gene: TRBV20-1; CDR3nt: TGCAGTGCTAGTTGGAGTGGGGGGACAGCCTTT; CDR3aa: CSASWSGGTAF
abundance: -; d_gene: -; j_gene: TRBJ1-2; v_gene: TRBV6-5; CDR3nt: TGTGCCAGCAGTTACTCAGTCGGGGGGGAGGGCTACACCTTC; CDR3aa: CASSYSVGGEGYTF
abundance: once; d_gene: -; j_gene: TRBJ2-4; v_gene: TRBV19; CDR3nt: TGTGCCAGTAGTATCGGGGATACTCACTACTTC; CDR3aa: CASSIGDTHYF
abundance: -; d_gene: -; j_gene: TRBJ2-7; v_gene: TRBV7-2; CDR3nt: TGTGCCAGCAGCTTAGCACAGGGTTACGAGCAGTACTTC; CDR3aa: CASSLAQGYEQYF
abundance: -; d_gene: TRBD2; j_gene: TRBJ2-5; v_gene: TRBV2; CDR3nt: TGTGCCAGCAGTTTTACTAGCGGGGGCGCGAGGGAGACCCAGTACTTC; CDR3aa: CASSFTSGGARETQYF
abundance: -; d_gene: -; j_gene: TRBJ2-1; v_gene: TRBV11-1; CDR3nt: TGTGCCAGCAGCTTATACGGGAGTCCGGACAATGAGCAGTTCTTC; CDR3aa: CASSLYGSPDNEQFF
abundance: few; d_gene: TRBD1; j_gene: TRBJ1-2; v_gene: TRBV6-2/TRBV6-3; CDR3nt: TGTGCCAGCAGTGACCCCCCAATCGGACAGGGTCATGGCTACACCTTC; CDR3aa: CASSDPPIGQGHGYTF
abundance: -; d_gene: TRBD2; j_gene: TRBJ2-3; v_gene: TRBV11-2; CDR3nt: TGTGCCAGCAGCTTATTTGCTAGCGGGAGCTCAGATACGCAGTATTTT; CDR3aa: CASSLFASGSSDTQYF
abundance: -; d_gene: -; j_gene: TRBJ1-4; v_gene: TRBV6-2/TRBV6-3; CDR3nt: TGTGCCAGCAGTTACTCGTCGGGGGTTAATGAAAAACTGTTTTTT; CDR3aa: CASSYSSGVNEKLFF
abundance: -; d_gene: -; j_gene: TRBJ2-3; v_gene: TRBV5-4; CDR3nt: TGTGCCAGCAGCTCCCGAGCTCCCCCGACGCAGTATTTT; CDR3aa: CASSSRAPPTQYF
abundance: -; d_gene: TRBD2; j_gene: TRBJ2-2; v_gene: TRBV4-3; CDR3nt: TGCGCCAGCGGGGCGGGGGGTGGCACCGGGGAGCTGTTTTTT; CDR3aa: CASGAGGGTGELFF
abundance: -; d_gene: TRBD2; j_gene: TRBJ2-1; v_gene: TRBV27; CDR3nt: TGTGCCAGCAGTTTATACTCGACTAGCGGGGGTCTGGGCGAGCAGTTCTTC; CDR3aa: CASSLYSTSGGLGEQFF
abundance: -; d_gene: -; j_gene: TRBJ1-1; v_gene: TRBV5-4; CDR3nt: TGTGCCAGCAGCCCCCGGGGGGGCACTGAAGCTTTCTTT; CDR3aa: CASSPRGGTEAFF
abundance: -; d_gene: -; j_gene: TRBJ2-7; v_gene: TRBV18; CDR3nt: TGTGCCAGCTCCACGCTCCTGGGAGCGCAGTTCGGGCAGCAGTACTTC; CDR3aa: CASSTLLGAQFGQQYF
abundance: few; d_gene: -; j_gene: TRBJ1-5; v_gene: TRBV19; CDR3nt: TGTGCCAGTAGTATAGCGCAGGGCAGCAATCAGCCCCAGCATTTT; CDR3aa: CASSIAQGSNQPQHF
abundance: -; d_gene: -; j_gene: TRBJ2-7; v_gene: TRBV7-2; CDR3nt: TGTGCCAGCAGCTTCTTGACAGCGTACGAGCAGTACTTC; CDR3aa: CASSFLTAYEQYF
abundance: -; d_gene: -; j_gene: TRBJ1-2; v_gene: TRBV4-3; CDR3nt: TGCGCCAGCAGCCAACTTGACAGGCCTGGCTACACCTTC; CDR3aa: CASSQLDRPGYTF
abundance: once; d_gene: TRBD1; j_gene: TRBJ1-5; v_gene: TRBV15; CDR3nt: TGTGCCACCAGCAGCGCCTCCGGGACAGTGAGCAATCAGCCCCAGCATTTT; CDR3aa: CATSSASGTVSNQPQHF
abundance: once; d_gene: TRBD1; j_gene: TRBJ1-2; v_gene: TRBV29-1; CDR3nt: TGCAGCGTCGAACAGGGGGCGGTTCTATATGGCTACACCTTC; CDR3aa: CSVEQGAVLYGYTF
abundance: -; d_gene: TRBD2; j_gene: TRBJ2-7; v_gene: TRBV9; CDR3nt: TGTGCCAGCAGCGCCGGGAGGACGGTATCCTACGAGCAGTACTTC; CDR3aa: CASSAGRTVSYEQYF
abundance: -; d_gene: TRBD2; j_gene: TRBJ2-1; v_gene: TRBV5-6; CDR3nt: TGTGCCAGCGGGACTACCTACAATGAGCAGTTCTTC; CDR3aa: CASGTTYNEQFF
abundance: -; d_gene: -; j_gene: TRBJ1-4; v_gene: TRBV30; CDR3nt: TGTGCCTGGATAGGAGACAGAGGAGAAAAACTGTTTTTT; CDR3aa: CAWIGDRGEKLFF
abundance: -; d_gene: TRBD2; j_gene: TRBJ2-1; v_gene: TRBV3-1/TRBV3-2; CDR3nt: TGTGCCAGCAGCCTCGGGGAGGGAAATGAGCAGTTCTTC; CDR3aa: CASSLGEGNEQFF
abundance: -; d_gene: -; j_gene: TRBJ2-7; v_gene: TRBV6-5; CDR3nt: TGTGCCAGCAGTTACTCCCGACAGGCCTCCTTCTACGAGCAGTACTTC; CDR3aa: CASSYSRQASFYEQYF
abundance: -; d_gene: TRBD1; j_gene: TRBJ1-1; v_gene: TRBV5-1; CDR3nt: TGCGCCAGCAGCCCCGGAGATAGGGGGCGGACTGAAGCTTTCTTT; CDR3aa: CASSPGDRGRTEAFF
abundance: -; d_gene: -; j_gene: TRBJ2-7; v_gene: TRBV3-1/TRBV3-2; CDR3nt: TGTGCCAGCAGCCACCCGTGGGCAGGCAAGTTCTACGAGCAGTACTTC; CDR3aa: CASSHPWAGKFYEQYF
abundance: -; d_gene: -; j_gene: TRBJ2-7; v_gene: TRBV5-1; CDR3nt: TGCGCCAGCAGCCGAGGGTACGAGCAGTACTTC; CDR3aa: CASSRGYEQYF
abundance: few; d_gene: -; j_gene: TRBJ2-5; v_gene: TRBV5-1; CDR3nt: TGCGCCAGCGCCGGCGGGGGCACTGCGGGAGAGACCCAGTACTTC; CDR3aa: CASAGGGTAGETQYF
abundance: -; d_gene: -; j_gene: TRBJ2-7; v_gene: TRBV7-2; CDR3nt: TGTGCCAGCAGCCAGGGGGGACGGAATTTCTACGAGCAGTACTTC; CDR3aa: CASSQGGRNFYEQYF
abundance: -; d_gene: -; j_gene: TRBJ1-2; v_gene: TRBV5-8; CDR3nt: TGTGCCAGCAGCTCGCTATACAGGATTTTTAACTATGGCTACACCTTC; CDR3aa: CASSSLYRIFNYGYTF
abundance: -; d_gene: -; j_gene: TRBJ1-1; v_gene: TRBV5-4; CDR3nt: TGTGCCAGCAGCTTGGCGAGGGTTTCCCGATCCCCTGAAGCTTTCTTT; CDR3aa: CASSLARVSRSPEAFF
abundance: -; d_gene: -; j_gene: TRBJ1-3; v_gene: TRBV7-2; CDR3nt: TGTGCCAGCAGCTTAGGAGGCATAGGGGAAAGCACCATATATTTT; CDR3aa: CASSLGGIGESTIYF
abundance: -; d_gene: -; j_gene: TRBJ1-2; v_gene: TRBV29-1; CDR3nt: TGCAGCGTTGAAGTATGGAGCGTCCATGGCTACACCTTC; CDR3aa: CSVEVWSVHGYTF
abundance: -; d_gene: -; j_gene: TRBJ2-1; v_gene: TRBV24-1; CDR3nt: TGTGCCACCAGTGATGATAGGTGGGGCCGAGGCAATGAGCAGTTCTTC; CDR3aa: CATSDDRWGRGNEQFF
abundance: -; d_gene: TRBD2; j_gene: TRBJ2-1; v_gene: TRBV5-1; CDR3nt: TGCGCCAGCAGCTTGCAGGGACTAGCGGGAGGGAGTTACAATGAGCAGTTCTTC; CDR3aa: CASSLQGLAGGSYNEQFF